This T cell receptor beta chain was sequenced during a study of T cells after yellow fever vaccination. TCRdb itself ran the 5' RACE reads through MiXCR, one entry per CDR3 protein. Of more than 350,000 distinct CDR3 sequences listed, 9.5% to 13% are singletons. There are 15 residues in the CDR3. Germline V CDR1 and CDR2: LGHNA, YSLEER. Between the trimmed V and J ends, which lost 5 bases and 1 base, there was a span of 9 bases. The chain carries TRBV4-3 and TRBJ2-6; D unresolved. This sample comprised PBMCs, obtained on the day of the first yellow fever vaccination. This receptor was obtained from a man aged 18-30 years who received the YFV17D yellow fever vaccine. CDR3 sequence (DNA): TGCGCCAGCAGCAAAGTCCGGTCTGGGGCCAACGTCCTGACTTTC. Protein sequence: CASSKVRSGANVLTF.